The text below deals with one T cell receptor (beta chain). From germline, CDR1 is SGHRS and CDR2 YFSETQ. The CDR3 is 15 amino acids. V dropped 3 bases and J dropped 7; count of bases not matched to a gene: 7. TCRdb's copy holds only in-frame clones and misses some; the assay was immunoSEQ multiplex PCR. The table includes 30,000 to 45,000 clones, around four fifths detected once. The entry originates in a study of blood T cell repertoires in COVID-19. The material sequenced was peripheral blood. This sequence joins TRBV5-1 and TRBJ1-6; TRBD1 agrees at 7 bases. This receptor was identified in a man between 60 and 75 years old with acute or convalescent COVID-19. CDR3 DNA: TGCGCCAGCAGCTCGGGGACAGTGAAAAATTCACCCCTCCACTTT. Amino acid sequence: CASSSGTVKNSPLHF.